The rows below give T cell receptor beta chains drawn from one sample of a study of OX40 agonist ivuxolimab in advanced cancers. The method was immunoSEQ multiplex PCR; TCRdb's version includes in-frame clones alone and lacks a portion of them. The table includes roughly 61,000 clones, 87% detected once. Sequencing used CD4+ or CD8+ T cells sorted from blood, obtained in a trial of the OX40 agonist ivuxolimab. These receptors all come from an adult with an advanced solid tumor such as melanoma, head and neck, liver or kidney cancer. The CDR3 runs from the conserved cysteine through the conserved F or W. Each record gives: V gene, D gene, clone size, J gene, CDR3 DNA, CDR3 protein. D genes are given only for firm matches. Rows may omit the clone size; those that give it use once, few, many or a size class.

v_call: TRBV6-6; d_call: TRBD1; clone_size: -; j_call: TRBJ2-7; cdr3_nt: TGTGCCACGGGACAGGGATCTTACGAGCAGTACTTC; cdr3_aa: CATGQGSYEQYF
v_call: TRBV6-1; d_call: -; clone_size: -; j_call: TRBJ2-7; cdr3_nt: TGTGCCAGCATGAGGACAGAACCCTCCTACGAGCAGTACTTC; cdr3_aa: CASMRTEPSYEQYF
v_call: TRBV7-2; d_call: TRBD1; clone_size: -; j_call: TRBJ1-4; cdr3_nt: TGTGCCAGCAGCTCAGGACAGGGGGCAAAGGAAAAACTGTTTTTT; cdr3_aa: CASSSGQGAKEKLFF
v_call: TRBV11-2; d_call: -; clone_size: few; j_call: TRBJ1-6; cdr3_nt: TGTGCCAGCAGTTTACAGGGAGCCCTCCACTTT; cdr3_aa: CASSLQGALHF
v_call: TRBV7-3; d_call: -; clone_size: -; j_call: TRBJ2-7; cdr3_nt: TGTGCCAGCAGCTTAAGACAGGAGAGCTCCTACGAGCAGTACTTC; cdr3_aa: CASSLRQESSYEQYF
v_call: TRBV5-1; d_call: -; clone_size: once; j_call: TRBJ1-6; cdr3_nt: TGCGCCAGCGCACCTACTCCCCTTGGAGCCCAAAATAATTCACCCCTCCACTTT; cdr3_aa: CASAPTPLGAQNNSPLHF
v_call: TRBV2; d_call: TRBD1; clone_size: once; j_call: TRBJ1-5; cdr3_nt: TGTGCCAGCTCGGACAGGGACAATCAGCCCCAGCATTTT; cdr3_aa: CASSDRDNQPQHF
v_call: TRBV7-9; d_call: TRBD1; clone_size: -; j_call: TRBJ2-7; cdr3_nt: TGTGCCAGCACCCGGACAGGGTCCTCCTACGAGCAGTACTTC; cdr3_aa: CASTRTGSSYEQYF
v_call: TRBV13; d_call: -; clone_size: -; j_call: TRBJ1-1; cdr3_nt: TGTGCCAGCAGCTTAGGCAGCCAGTCTGAAGTCTTT; cdr3_aa: CASSLGSQSEVF
v_call: TRBV29-1; d_call: -; clone_size: -; j_call: TRBJ1-1; cdr3_nt: TGCAGCGTTGAATCAGGGGTGAACACTGAAGCTTTCTTT; cdr3_aa: CSVESGVNTEAFF
v_call: TRBV29-1; d_call: -; clone_size: -; j_call: TRBJ2-7; cdr3_nt: TGCAGCGTTAACGAACAGGGAAGGTCACTCTACGAGCAGTACTTC; cdr3_aa: CSVNEQGRSLYEQYF
v_call: TRBV18; d_call: -; clone_size: few; j_call: TRBJ1-1; cdr3_nt: TGTGCCAGCTCACCATCGGGGGGCTTCGGCACTGAAGCTTTCTTT; cdr3_aa: CASSPSGGFGTEAFF
v_call: TRBV6-6; d_call: -; clone_size: -; j_call: TRBJ1-2; cdr3_nt: TGTGCCAGCAACGGCGCGGACTATGGCTACACCTTC; cdr3_aa: CASNGADYGYTF
v_call: TRBV7-9; d_call: TRBD1; clone_size: -; j_call: TRBJ2-7; cdr3_nt: TGTGCCAGCAGCCCGACAGGGGGGCATCGCGAGCAGTACTTC; cdr3_aa: CASSPTGGHREQYF
v_call: TRBV6-1; d_call: -; clone_size: -; j_call: TRBJ2-4; cdr3_nt: TGTGCCAGCAGTGGTGAGGAATTAGCCAAAAACATTCAGTACTTC; cdr3_aa: CASSGEELAKNIQYF
v_call: TRBV4-3; d_call: TRBD2; clone_size: -; j_call: TRBJ2-1; cdr3_nt: TGCGCCAGCAGCCAAGTCGGCGGGGGGCGTCTCAATGAGCAGTTCTTC; cdr3_aa: CASSQVGGGRLNEQFF
v_call: TRBV18; d_call: TRBD2; clone_size: -; j_call: TRBJ2-5; cdr3_nt: TGTGCCAGCTCACCAAGAGGACTAGCGGGGGGGCCAGAGGAGACCCAGTACTTC; cdr3_aa: CASSPRGLAGGPEETQYF
v_call: TRBV27; d_call: -; clone_size: -; j_call: TRBJ2-1; cdr3_nt: TGTGCCAGCAGGGACTACAATGAGCAGTTCTTC; cdr3_aa: CASRDYNEQFF
v_call: TRBV19; d_call: -; clone_size: -; j_call: TRBJ2-7; cdr3_nt: TGTGCCACCACCTCAACAGGCTCCTACGAGCAGTACTTC; cdr3_aa: CATTSTGSYEQYF
v_call: TRBV19; d_call: -; clone_size: -; j_call: TRBJ1-1; cdr3_nt: TGTGCCAGTATCTCCATGGGGGGGCGCGGAATGAACACTGAAGCTTTCTTT; cdr3_aa: CASISMGGRGMNTEAFF
v_call: TRBV7-8; d_call: -; clone_size: -; j_call: TRBJ1-1; cdr3_nt: TGTGCCAGCAGGGTCAGTCTTCTGAACACTGAAGCTTTCTTT; cdr3_aa: CASRVSLLNTEAFF
v_call: TRBV7-8; d_call: TRBD1; clone_size: -; j_call: TRBJ2-2; cdr3_nt: TGTGCCAGCAGCTTAAAGACAGGGACGACCGGGGAGCTGTTTTTT; cdr3_aa: CASSLKTGTTGELFF
v_call: TRBV27; d_call: -; clone_size: -; j_call: TRBJ2-3; cdr3_nt: TGTGCCAGCAAAACTCGGGCTTCGACGCAGTATTTT; cdr3_aa: CASKTRASTQYF
v_call: TRBV7-2; d_call: -; clone_size: -; j_call: TRBJ1-1; cdr3_nt: TGTGCCAGCACCTCCGGGGGAGGCAGTGAAGCTTTCTTT; cdr3_aa: CASTSGGGSEAFF
v_call: TRBV2; d_call: -; clone_size: -; j_call: TRBJ1-1; cdr3_nt: TGTGCCAGCAGTGGTACCCCCAAGGATTCGAACACTGAAGCTTTCTTT; cdr3_aa: CASSGTPKDSNTEAFF
v_call: TRBV7-2; d_call: -; clone_size: -; j_call: TRBJ1-3; cdr3_nt: TGTGCCAGCAGCTTGATGTTCCTAGGGGACACCATATATTTT; cdr3_aa: CASSLMFLGDTIYF
v_call: TRBV6-4; d_call: -; clone_size: -; j_call: TRBJ2-7; cdr3_nt: TGTGCCAGCAGCGTTCACAGGGACTCCTACGAGCAGTACTTC; cdr3_aa: CASSVHRDSYEQYF
v_call: TRBV30; d_call: -; clone_size: -; j_call: TRBJ1-2; cdr3_nt: TGTGCCTGGACGTCCCCGAACTATGGCTACACCTTC; cdr3_aa: CAWTSPNYGYTF
v_call: TRBV10-1; d_call: TRBD2; clone_size: -; j_call: TRBJ2-3; cdr3_nt: TGCGCCAGCAGATATCAGACTAGCGGGGGGGCCGGGGGAACAGATACGCAGTATTTT; cdr3_aa: CASRYQTSGGAGGTDTQYF
v_call: TRBV7-6; d_call: -; clone_size: -; j_call: TRBJ2-7; cdr3_nt: TGTGCCAGCAGCAGGACACGGAATTCATACGAGCAGTACTTC; cdr3_aa: CASSRTRNSYEQYF
v_call: TRBV4-1; d_call: TRBD2; clone_size: -; j_call: TRBJ2-7; cdr3_nt: TGCGCCAGCAGCCAAACGGGACTAGCGGGGTTACACGAGCAGTACTTC; cdr3_aa: CASSQTGLAGLHEQYF
v_call: TRBV9; d_call: -; clone_size: few; j_call: TRBJ1-1; cdr3_nt: TGTGCCAGCAGCGTAGGACCCGAAGCTTTCTTT; cdr3_aa: CASSVGPEAFF
v_call: TRBV27; d_call: TRBD2; clone_size: -; j_call: TRBJ2-5; cdr3_nt: TGTGCCAGCAGCCTCCTAGCGGGGGCCCAAGAGACCCAGTACTTC; cdr3_aa: CASSLLAGAQETQYF
v_call: TRBV4-1; d_call: TRBD1; clone_size: few; j_call: TRBJ1-5; cdr3_nt: TGCGCCAGCAGCCAAGGGGACAGGGGCAATCAGCCCCAGCATTTT; cdr3_aa: CASSQGDRGNQPQHF
v_call: TRBV6-7; d_call: -; clone_size: -; j_call: TRBJ1-6; cdr3_nt: TGTGCCAGCAGTTACTCGAAGCGTGACTTGGATGGTTCACCCCTCCACTTT; cdr3_aa: CASSYSKRDLDGSPLHF
v_call: TRBV6-5; d_call: TRBD1; clone_size: once; j_call: TRBJ1-5; cdr3_nt: TGTGCCAGCAGTCGGGACAGTTATCAGCCCCAGCATTTT; cdr3_aa: CASSRDSYQPQHF
v_call: TRBV7-2; d_call: -; clone_size: -; j_call: TRBJ1-1; cdr3_nt: TGTGCCAGCAGCTTAGGGGGATCAGGGACTGAAGCTTTCTTT; cdr3_aa: CASSLGGSGTEAFF
v_call: TRBV6-5; d_call: TRBD1; clone_size: -; j_call: TRBJ2-2; cdr3_nt: TGTGCCAGCACCTGGACAGGCCCTAGGGGGGGGGAGCTGTTTTTT; cdr3_aa: CASTWTGPRGGELFF